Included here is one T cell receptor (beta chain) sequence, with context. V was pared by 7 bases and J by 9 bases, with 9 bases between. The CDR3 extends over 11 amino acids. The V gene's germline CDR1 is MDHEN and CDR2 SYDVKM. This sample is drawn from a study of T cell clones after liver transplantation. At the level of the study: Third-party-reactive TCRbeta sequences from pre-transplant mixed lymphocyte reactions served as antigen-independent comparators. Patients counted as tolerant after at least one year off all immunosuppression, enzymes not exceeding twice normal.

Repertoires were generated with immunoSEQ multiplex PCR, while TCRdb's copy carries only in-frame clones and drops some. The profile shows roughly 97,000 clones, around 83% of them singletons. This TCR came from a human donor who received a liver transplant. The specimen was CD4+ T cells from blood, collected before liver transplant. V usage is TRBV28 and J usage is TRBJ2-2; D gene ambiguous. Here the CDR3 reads CASTSFRELFF. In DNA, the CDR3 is TGTGCCAGCACCTCTTTCCGGGAGCTGTTTTTT.